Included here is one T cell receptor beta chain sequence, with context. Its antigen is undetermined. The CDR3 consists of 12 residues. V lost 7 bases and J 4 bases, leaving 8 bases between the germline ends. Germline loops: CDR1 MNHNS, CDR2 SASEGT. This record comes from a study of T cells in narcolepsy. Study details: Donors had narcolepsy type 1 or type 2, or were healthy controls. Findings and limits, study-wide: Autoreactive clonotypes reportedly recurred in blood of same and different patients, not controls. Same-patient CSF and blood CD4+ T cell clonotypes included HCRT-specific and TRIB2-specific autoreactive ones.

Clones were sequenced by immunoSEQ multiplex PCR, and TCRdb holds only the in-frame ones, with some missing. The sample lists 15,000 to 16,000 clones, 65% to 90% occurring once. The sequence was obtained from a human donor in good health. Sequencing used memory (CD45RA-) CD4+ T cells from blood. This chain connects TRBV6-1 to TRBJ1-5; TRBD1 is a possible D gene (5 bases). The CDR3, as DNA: TGTGCCAGCAAGGGACCTAATCAGCCCCAGCATTTT. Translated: CASKGPNQPQHF.